Listed here are 18 T cell receptor beta chains from one sample, sequenced in a study of cytomegalovirus exposure and HLA in healthy donors. This PCR relied on a set of 60 Vbeta primers and 13 Jbeta primers. Repertoires were generated with immunoSEQ multiplex PCR, while TCRdb's copy carries only in-frame clones and drops some. This listing includes about 140,000 clones. Source material: PBMCs. These receptors originate from a woman aged 18-29 years in good health and CMV-seronegative.

CDR3 DNA sequence: TGCGCCAGCAGCTTGGAAGCGGGAGACCCCAACACCGGGGAGCTGTTTTTT. It is translated as CASSLEAGDPNTGELFF. This chain links TRBV5-1 with TRBJ2-2, with 8 bases that match TRBD2. This CDR3 has 17 residues. Losses at the gene ends were 0 bases for V and 2 bases for J; bases not matched to a gene: 6. Germline assignment: CDR1 SGHRS and CDR2 YFSETQ.

V and J are TRBV7-8 and TRBJ2-1; 14 bases align to TRBD2. The CDR3 is 18 amino acids. From germline, CDR1 is SGHVS and CDR2 FQNEAQ. V lost 5 bases, J lost 0 bases, and 6 bases stayed unmatched. The CDR3 sequence is CASSPGTSGRGSYNEQFF. In DNA form, the CDR3 reads TGTGCCAGCAGCCCCGGGACTAGCGGGAGAGGCTCCTACAATGAGCAGTTCTTC.

This sequence joins TRBV5-1 and TRBJ1-6, with 10 bases fitting TRBD1. From germline, CDR1 is SGHRS and CDR2 YFSETQ. Losses at the gene ends were 2 bases for V and 8 bases for J; bases not matched to a gene: 4. This CDR3 has 15 residues. CDR3 coding DNA: TGCGCCAGCAGCTTAACCGGGACAGGGGATTCACCCCTCCACTTT. As protein: CASSLTGTGDSPLHF.

In nucleotides, the CDR3 is TGTGCCAGTAGTATAAGGAGTATTAATGAGCAGTTCTTC. It translates to CASSIRSINEQFF. The V call is TRBV19, the J call TRBJ2-1; D is unresolved. CDR3 length: 13 amino acids. From germline, CDR1 is LNHDA and CDR2 SQIVND (reference sequence). Trimming removed 2 bases at V and 7 bases at J, with 9 bases between.

This chain uses TRBV9 with TRBJ1-2; 11 nucleotides align to TRBD1. V lost 5 bases, J lost 7 bases, and 1 base stayed unmatched. The CDR3 is 12 residues long. CDR1 and CDR2 from the germline V gene are SGDLS and YYNGEE. The CDR3 nucleotides are TGTGCCAGCAGTGGACAGGGGGCTGGCTACACCTTC. The encoded protein is CASSGQGAGYTF. Looking up the rest from reference TRBV9 and TRBJ1-2 gives the full variable domain: DSGVTQTPKHLITATGQRVTLRCSPRSGDLSVYWYQQSLDQGLQFLIQYYNGEERAKGNILERFSAQQFPDLHSELNLSSLELGDSALYFCASSGQGAGYTFGSGTRLTVV.

This chain's CDR3 is CASSLRGAYNEQFF. The CDR3 nucleotides are TGCGCCAGCAGCTTGAGAGGAGCCTACAATGAGCAGTTCTTC. V is TRBV5-1 and J is TRBJ2-1; D uncertain. The V and J ends lost 1 base and 2 bases respectively, with 7 bases between them. CDR1 is SGHRS and CDR2 is YFSETQ in the germline V gene. This CDR3 region has 14 residues.

This chain connects TRBV5-6 to TRBJ2-7, with a weak D call TRBD2 (5 bases). The germline CDR1 and CDR2 sequences are SGHDT and YYEEEE. Trimming removed 2 bases from V and 10 bases from J, with 19 bases in between. This CDR3 spans 14 amino acids. CDR3 region: CASSFGVGLRNQYV. The CDR3 DNA follows: TGTGCCAGCAGCTTCGGGGTCGGTCTTAGAAACCAGTACGTC.

The rearrangement joins TRBV19 to TRBJ2-1; 13 nucleotides match TRBD2. The germline V gene has CDR1 LNHDA and CDR2 SQIVND (reference sequence). The CDR3 is made up of 15 amino acids. Trimming cost V 3 bases and J 7 bases; bases outside gene matches: 3. The CDR3 DNA follows: TGTGCCAGTAGTATTGTGACTAGCGGGAGGAATGAGCAGTTCTTC. Its translation: CASSIVTSGRNEQFF.

The rearrangement uses TRBV10-3 and TRBJ2-3, with 8 bases fitting TRBD2. The CDR3 is 13 residues long. In germline, CDR1 is ENHRY, CDR2 SYGVKD. Trimming removed 11 bases from V and 0 bases from J; junction bases left unmatched: 4. The CDR3 protein is CASLAASTDTQYF. CDR3 sequence (DNA): TGTGCCTCACTAGCGGCTAGCACAGATACGCAGTATTTT.

The rearrangement uses TRBV10-3 and TRBJ2-4; 7 bases map to TRBD1. Germline V CDR1 and CDR2: ENHRY, SYGVKD. Unmatched junction bases numbered 11, after V lost 6 bases and J lost 9 bases. The CDR3 extends over 14 amino acids. The CDR3 protein is CAIRPGQASGIQYF. The CDR3 DNA is TGTGCCATCAGACCCGGACAGGCGTCTGGCATTCAGTACTTC.

The chain uses TRBV4-3 and TRBJ1-2; D possibly corresponds to TRBD1 (5 bases). Trimming left V 0 bases short and J 0 bases short, with 8 bases between. Germline-derived CDR1 and CDR2 are LGHNA and YSLEER. The CDR3 contains 15 residues. The CDR3: CASSQEARANYGYTF. The DNA for the CDR3 is TGCGCCAGCAGCCAAGAGGCCAGGGCTAACTATGGCTACACCTTC.

The chain combines TRBV9 with TRBJ2-1; 14 nucleotides align to TRBD2. V lost 3 bases, J lost 8 bases, and 4 bases stayed unmatched. Germline CDR1 is SGDLS and CDR2 is YYNGEE. The CDR3 runs to 15 residues. Written as DNA, the CDR3 is TGTGCCAGCAGCGCCGGGACTAGCGGGAGTCATGAGCAGTTCTTC. As protein: CASSAGTSGSHEQFF.

The CDR3 loop is CASSLDGGKTQYF. CDR3 DNA: TGTGCCAGCAGCCTGGACGGAGGGAAGACCCAGTACTTC. This chain uses TRBV7-3 with TRBJ2-5; maybe TRBD2 (6 bases). Germline assignment: CDR1 SGHTA and CDR2 FQGTGA. This CDR3 is built from 13 residues. The V end was cut by 5 bases, the J end by 6 bases, with 13 bases between.

The chain has TRBV4-2 and TRBJ2-6; D not certain. The CDR3 has 15 residues. V was pared by 4 bases and J by 1 base, with 8 bases between. Germline V CDR1 and CDR2: LGHNA, YNFKEQ. The CDR3 sequence: CASSRLESGANVLTF. The DNA of the CDR3 is TGTGCCAGCAGCCGCCTAGAATCTGGGGCCAACGTCCTGACTTTC.

The V gene is TRBV6-5, the J gene TRBJ2-2, with TRBD1 matching 8 bases. Germline V CDR1 and CDR2: MNHEY, SVGAGI. The V gene end was trimmed by 4 bases and the J gene end by 0 bases; junction bases not matched to a gene: 4. This CDR3 region has 16 residues. DNA for the CDR3: TGTGCCAGCAGTTTGACAGGGGCGTCGAACACCGGGGAGCTGTTTTTT. Its translation is CASSLTGASNTGELFF.

This chain links TRBV7-9 with TRBJ1-1, with no clear D. V was trimmed by 5 bases and J by 4 bases, leaving 11 bases between them. CDR1 SEHNR and CDR2 FQNEAQ come from the germline V gene (reference sequence). This CDR3 spans 13 amino acids. The CDR3 sequence: CASSLLLPTEAFF. The CDR3, as DNA: TGTGCCAGCAGCCTACTTTTACCCACTGAAGCTTTCTTT.

Of note for this clone: One end of the junction fails to match germline, which may point to a read error. The chain combines TRBV7-8 with TRBJ2-2; D perhaps matches TRBD2 (5 bases). The germline gives CDR1 SGHVS, CDR2 FQNEAQ. This CDR3 is built from 17 residues. The CDR3 DNA is TGTGCCGGCAGCTCTGGATTAGGCGGGCAGAACACCGGGGAGCTGTTTTTT. This encodes CAGSSGLGGQNTGELFF.

The gene calls are TRBV4-1 and TRBJ1-1; 7 nucleotides agree with TRBD1. Germline values: CDR1 MGHRA, CDR2 YSYEKL. V shed 5 bases, J shed 1 base, and the junction held 7 bases outside the gene matches. There are 15 residues in the CDR3. CDR3 in amino acids: CASSGTGTANTEAFF. For the CDR3, the DNA is TGCGCCAGCAGCGGAACCGGGACAGCGAACACTGAAGCTTTCTTT.